The T cell receptor (beta chain) under discussion was sequenced for a study of vaccination and CD4 T cells after COVID-19. Study conclusions and caveats: The median number of SARS-CoV-2-reactive clonotypes increased from around 20 to 38, a change that did not reach significance. It was observed that, in convalescent patients, a median approximately 86% of reactive clones arose only post-vaccination. This study had few convalescent patients and no early post-infection samples. Nearly all convalescent vaccine-specific clones, 304 of 307, recognized only SARS-CoV-2 spike.

Notes on this clonotype: Antigen specificity is unknown.

The treatment denotes: approximately 10-day PBMC culture with coronavirus spike peptide pools or control peptides (ViraFEST assay). Cultured CD4+ T cell DNA underwent sequencing with the Oncomine TCR Beta short-read assay. TCRdb re-derived calls from the PCR reads in MiXCR, one entry per CDR3 protein. The table has about 15,000 distinct CDR3 sequences, around three fifths seen once. CDR3 size: 13 residues. The germline gives CDR1 DFQATT, CDR2 SNEGSKA (reference sequence). V lost 6 bases to trimming and J lost 6 bases; unmatched junction nucleotides: 8. The clonotype originates from a human donor who had recovered from COVID-19. This chain joins TRBV20-1 and TRBJ1-5, with 7 bases aligning to TRBD1. This specimen consisted of CD4+ T cells from blood, cultured in vitro, obtained after SARS-CoV-2 vaccination. CDR3: CSAVRQGGQPQHF. As DNA, the CDR3 is TGCAGTGCGGTGAGACAGGGCGGTCAGCCCCAGCATTTT.